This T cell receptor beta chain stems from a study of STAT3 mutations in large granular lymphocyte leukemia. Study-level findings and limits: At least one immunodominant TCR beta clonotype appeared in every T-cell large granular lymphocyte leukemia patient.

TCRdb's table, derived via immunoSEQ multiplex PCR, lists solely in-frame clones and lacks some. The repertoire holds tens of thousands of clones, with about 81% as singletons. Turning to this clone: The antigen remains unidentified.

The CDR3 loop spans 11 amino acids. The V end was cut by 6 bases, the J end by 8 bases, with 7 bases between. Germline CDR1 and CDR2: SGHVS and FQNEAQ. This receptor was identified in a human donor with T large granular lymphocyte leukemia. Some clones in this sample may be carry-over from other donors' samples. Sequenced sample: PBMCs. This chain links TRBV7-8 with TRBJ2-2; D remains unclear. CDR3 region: CASRTLGELFF. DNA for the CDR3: TGTGCCAGCAGGACGCTGGGGGAGCTGTTTTTT.